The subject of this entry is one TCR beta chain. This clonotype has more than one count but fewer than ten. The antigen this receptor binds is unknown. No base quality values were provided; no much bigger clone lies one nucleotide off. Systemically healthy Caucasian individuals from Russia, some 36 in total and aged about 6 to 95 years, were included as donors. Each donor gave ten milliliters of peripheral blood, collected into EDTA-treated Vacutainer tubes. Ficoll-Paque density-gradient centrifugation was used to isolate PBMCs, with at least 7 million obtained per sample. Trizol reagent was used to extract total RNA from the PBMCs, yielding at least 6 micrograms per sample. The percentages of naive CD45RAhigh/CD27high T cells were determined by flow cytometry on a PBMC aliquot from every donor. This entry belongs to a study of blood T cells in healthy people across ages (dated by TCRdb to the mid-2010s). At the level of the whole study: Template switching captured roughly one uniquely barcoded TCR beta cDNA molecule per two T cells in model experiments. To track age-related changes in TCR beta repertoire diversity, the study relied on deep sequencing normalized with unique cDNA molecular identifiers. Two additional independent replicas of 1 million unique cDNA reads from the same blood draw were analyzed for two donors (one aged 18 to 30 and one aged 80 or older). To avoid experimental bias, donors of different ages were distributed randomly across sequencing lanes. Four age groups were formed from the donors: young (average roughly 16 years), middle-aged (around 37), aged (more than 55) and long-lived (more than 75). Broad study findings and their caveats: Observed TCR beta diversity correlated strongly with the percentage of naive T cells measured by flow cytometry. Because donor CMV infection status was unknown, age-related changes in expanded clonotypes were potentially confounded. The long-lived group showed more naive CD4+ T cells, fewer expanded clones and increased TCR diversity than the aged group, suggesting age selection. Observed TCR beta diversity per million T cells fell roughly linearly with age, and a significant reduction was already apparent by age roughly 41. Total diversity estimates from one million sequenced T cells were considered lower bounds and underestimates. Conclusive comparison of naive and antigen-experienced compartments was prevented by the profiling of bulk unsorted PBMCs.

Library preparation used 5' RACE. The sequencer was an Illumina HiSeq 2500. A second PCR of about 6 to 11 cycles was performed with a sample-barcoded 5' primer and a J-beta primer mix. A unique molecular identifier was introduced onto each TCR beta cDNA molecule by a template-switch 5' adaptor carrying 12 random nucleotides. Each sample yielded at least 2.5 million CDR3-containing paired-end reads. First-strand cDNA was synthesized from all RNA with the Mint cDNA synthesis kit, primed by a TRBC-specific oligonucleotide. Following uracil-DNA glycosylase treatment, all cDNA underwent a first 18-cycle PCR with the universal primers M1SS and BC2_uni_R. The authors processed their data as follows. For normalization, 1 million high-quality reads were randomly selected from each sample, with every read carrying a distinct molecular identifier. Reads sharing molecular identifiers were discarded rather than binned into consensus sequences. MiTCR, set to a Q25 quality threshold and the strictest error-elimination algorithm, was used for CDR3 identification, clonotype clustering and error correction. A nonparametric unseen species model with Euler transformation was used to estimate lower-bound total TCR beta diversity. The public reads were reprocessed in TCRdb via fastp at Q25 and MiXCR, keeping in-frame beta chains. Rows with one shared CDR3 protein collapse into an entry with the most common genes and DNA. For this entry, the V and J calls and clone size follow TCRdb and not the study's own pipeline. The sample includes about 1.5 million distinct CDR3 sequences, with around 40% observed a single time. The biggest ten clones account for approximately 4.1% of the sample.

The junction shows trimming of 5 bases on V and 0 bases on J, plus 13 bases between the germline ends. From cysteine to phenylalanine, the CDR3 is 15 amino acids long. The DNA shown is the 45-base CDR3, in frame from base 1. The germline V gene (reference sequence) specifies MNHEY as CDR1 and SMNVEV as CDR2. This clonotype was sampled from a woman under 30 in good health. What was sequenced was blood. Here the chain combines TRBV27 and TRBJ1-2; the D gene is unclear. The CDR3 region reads CASSPTTTANYGYTF. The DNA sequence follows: TGTGCCAGCAGTCCAACCACCACAGCTAACTATGGCTACACCTTC.